The 24 T cell receptor beta chains below come from one sample, sequenced in a study of identical twins. MiXCR, applied by TCRdb to the 5' RACE reads, yields one record per CDR3 protein. Seen here are 550,000 to 800,000 distinct CDR3 sequences, 7.1% observed once, and the top ten hold approximately 1.5%. This sample also appeared in a second study, on yellow fever vaccine responses in identical twins.

Sequences were obtained from PBMCs. The receptors here all came from a woman younger than 35 in good health.

This clonotype was seen repeatedly, ten times or more. The chain is built from TRBV11-2 and TRBJ1-4; D may be TRBD1 (6 bases). CDR1 and CDR2 from the germline V gene are SGHAT and FQNNGV. Trimming took off 5 bases at V and 8 bases at J, with 15 bases between the two ends. The CDR3 length is 14 residues. CDR3 nucleotides: TGTGCCAGCAGCAGCTACAGGGACGGCGAAAAACTGTTTTTT. Translating gives CASSSYRDGEKLFF. Variable domain in full (rest from reference TRBV11-2 and TRBJ1-4): EAGVAQSPRYKIIEKRQSVAFWCNPISGHATLYWYQQILGQGPKLLIQFQNNGVVDDSQLPKDRFSAERLKGVDSTLKIQPAKLEDSAVYLCASSSYRDGEKLFFGSGTQLSVL.

A few counts support this clonotype. The chain links TRBV12-3 or TRBV12-4 to TRBJ2-7; no firm D call. The CDR3 has 14 residues. The V end was cut by 7 bases, the J end by 2 bases, with 15 bases between. CDR3 sequence: CASTSSWLPYEQYF. CDR3 nucleotide sequence: TGTGCCAGCACATCCTCGTGGCTTCCCTACGAGCAGTACTTC.

CDR3 sequence: CATSEPGLAAYNEQFF. The CDR3 DNA sequence: TGTGCCACCAGTGAACCGGGACTAGCGGCCTACAATGAGCAGTTCTTC. The chain has TRBV24-1 and TRBJ2-1, with TRBD2 matching 11 bases. The CDR3 has 16 residues. V gave up 4 bases and J gave up 2 bases; unmatched junction bases: 3. Germline assignment: CDR1 KGHDR and CDR2 SFDVKD.

Only a few counts were recorded for this clonotype. V and J are TRBV20-1 and TRBJ2-7; 7 bases match TRBD2. CDR1 is DFQATT, CDR2 SNEGSKA, per germline (reference sequence). Losses at the gene ends were 5 bases for V and 2 bases for J; bases not matched to a gene: 15. This CDR3 contains 16 residues. The CDR3 DNA reads as TGCAGTGCTTTCCGAGATCATAGCGGGTCTGCCTACGAGCAGTACTTC. As protein: CSAFRDHSGSAYEQYF.

This clonotype was counted a few times. J is TRBJ2-7 and V is TRBV12-3 or TRBV12-4; the match to TRBD1 covers 10 bases. The CDR3 is 14 residues long. With V trimmed by 7 bases and J by 7 bases, 10 bases remained unmatched. This CDR3 is CASTQGQGVGEQYF. In DNA, the CDR3 is TGTGCCAGCACTCAAGGACAGGGGGTGGGAGAGCAGTACTTC.

This clonotype was observed at least ten times. V is TRBV7-6 and J is TRBJ2-2; D unresolved. Germline-derived CDR1 and CDR2 are SGHVS and FNYEAQ. The V gene lost 5 bases and the J gene lost 4 bases, with 11 bases spanning the gap. The CDR3 spans 14 residues. The CDR3 sequence is CASSPTPLTGELFF. The CDR3 region has the DNA TGTGCCAGCAGCCCCACTCCCCTCACCGGGGAGCTGTTTTTT.

This clonotype came up many times. The chain links TRBV6-1 to TRBJ1-4, with 7 bases lining up with TRBD1. Losses at the gene ends were 6 bases for V and 8 bases for J; bases not matched to a gene: 12. The CDR3 loop spans 15 amino acids. Per the germline V gene, CDR1 is MNHNS and CDR2 is SASEGT. CDR3 sequence: CASRPRQGGKEKLFF. Here the CDR3 DNA reads TGTGCCAGCAGACCCCGACAGGGCGGCAAGGAAAAACTGTTTTTT.

This clonotype has a count of ten or more. This sequence joins TRBV14 and TRBJ2-1; D gene unclear. With 0 bases removed from V and 0 bases from J, the gap between germline ends came to 12 bases. This CDR3 has 17 residues. CDR1 is SGHDN and CDR2 is FVKESK in the germline V gene. The CDR3 loop is CASSQDARVSSYNEQFF. The CDR3 DNA is TGTGCCAGCAGCCAAGATGCTCGGGTTAGCTCCTACAATGAGCAGTTCTTC.

This clonotype was seen ten or more times. This chain uses TRBV10-3 with TRBJ1-2, with unresolved D. CDR3 size: 12 residues. The germline CDR1 and CDR2 sequences are ENHRY and SYGVKD. Trimming removed 6 bases from V and 2 bases from J, with 7 bases in between. CDR3 DNA: TGTGCCATCAGGGGAACAAACTATGGCTACACCTTC. Its protein is CAIRGTNYGYTF.

This clonotype has ten or more counts. The chain combines TRBV12-3 or TRBV12-4 with TRBJ2-1; possibly TRBD2 for D (6 bases). Trimming shortened V by 3 bases and J by 2 bases, and 14 bases separated the two germline ends. CDR3 length: 16 residues. This CDR3 reads CASSFGGEEAYNEQFF. For the CDR3, the DNA is TGTGCCAGCAGTTTCGGGGGTGAGGAGGCCTACAATGAGCAGTTCTTC.

This clonotype came up a few times. V usage is TRBV18 and J usage is TRBJ2-1, with a possible D match to TRBD2 (6 bases). In germline, CDR1 is KGHSH, CDR2 LQKENI. V lost 6 bases, J lost 7 bases, and 19 bases lay in between. The CDR3 is 15 amino acids. The CDR3 DNA follows: TGTGCCAGCTCCCCAGGGCCGGGAGTACAAAATGAGCAGTTCTTC. Protein: CASSPGPGVQNEQFF. Together with reference TRBV18 and TRBJ2-1, the CDR3 gives the full variable domain: NAGVMQNPRHLVRRRGQEARLRCSPMKGHSHVYWYRQLPEEGLKFMVYLQKENIIDESGMPKERFSAEFPKEGPSILRIQQVVRGDSAAYFCASSPGPGVQNEQFFGPGTRLTVL.

This clonotype was picked up a small number of times. The chain has TRBV12-3 or TRBV12-4 and TRBJ2-5; no definite D call. This CDR3 is built from 14 residues. Trimming removed 4 bases at V and 3 bases at J, with 12 bases between. CDR3 DNA sequence: TGTGCCAGCAGTTCCCATTGGCAGGAAGAGACCCAGTACTTC. It yields the protein CASSSHWQEETQYF.

The gene calls are TRBV28 and TRBJ2-1, with D possibly TRBD1 on 6 matching bases. The CDR3 is 19 residues long. The V end was cut by 5 bases, the J end by 0 bases, with 23 bases between. Germline V gives CDR1 MDHEN, CDR2 SYDVKM. CDR3 amino acids: CASSGPGAVRGDSYNEQFF. DNA of the CDR3: TGTGCCAGCAGTGGTCCTGGGGCGGTCAGGGGAGACTCCTACAATGAGCAGTTCTTC.

The chain couples TRBV7-9 to TRBJ2-7, with 7 bases identical to TRBD1. The CDR3 covers 13 residues. In germline, CDR1 is SEHNR, CDR2 FQNEAQ (reference sequence). The ends lost 5 bases at V and 6 bases at J; junction bases unmatched: 7. The CDR3 here is CASSPDRVREQYV. CDR3 DNA: TGTGCCAGCAGCCCTGACAGGGTGCGCGAGCAGTACGTC.

This clonotype showed up many times. The chain is built from TRBV6-1 and TRBJ1-1, with TRBD1 matching over 8 bases. The CDR3 is 14 amino acids. V trimming: 6 bases; J trimming: 6 bases; junction bases outside the gene matches: 9. CDR1 and CDR2 (germline): MNHNS, SASEGT. The CDR3 DNA sequence: TGTGCCAGCAGGCGAAAACAGGGGGTGGCTGAAGCTTTCTTT. This gives the protein CASRRKQGVAEAFF.

This clonotype was seen ten or more times. The rearrangement joins TRBV4-1 to TRBJ2-1; D possibly uses TRBD1 or TRBD2 (5 bases each). The CDR3 has 15 amino acids. V was shortened by 0 bases and J by 3 bases, with 9 bases between the two germline ends. The germline V gene has CDR1 MGHRA and CDR2 YSYEKL. The CDR3 protein is CASSQEGPRYNEQFF. The CDR3 DNA is TGCGCCAGCAGCCAAGAGGGACCCCGCTACAATGAGCAGTTCTTC.

The chain uses TRBV20-1 and TRBJ2-1; perhaps TRBD2 as D (6 bases). The CDR3 is 14 residues long. The germline V gene encodes CDR1 DFQATT and CDR2 SNEGSKA (reference sequence). The V gene lost 3 bases and the J gene lost 6 bases, with 15 bases spanning the gap. The CDR3 DNA is TGCAGTGCTAGTGACGGACGGGAGATCAATGAGCAGTTCTTC. Protein product: CSASDGREINEQFF.

This sequence joins TRBV12-3 or TRBV12-4 and TRBJ1-4, with 9 bases identical to TRBD1. The J segment lost 8 bases and the V segment lost 4 bases, leaving 14 bases of the junction unmatched. The CDR3 covers 17 residues. The CDR3 DNA reads as TGTGCCAGCAGTTCGGGACCGGGACAGGGTTCCCGAGAAAAACTGTTTTTT. Encoded protein: CASSSGPGQGSREKLFF.

In its sample, this clonotype was seen many times. This chain connects TRBV28 to TRBJ2-5; D possibly corresponds to TRBD1 (6 bases). Trimming shortened V by 3 bases and J by 1 base, and 9 bases separated the two germline ends. The V gene's germline CDR1 is MDHEN and CDR2 SYDVKM. CDR3 size: 14 residues. CDR3 residues: CASSFSDSQETQYF. In DNA, the CDR3 is TGTGCCAGCAGTTTCTCGGACAGCCAAGAGACCCAGTACTTC.

There are many counts of this clonotype. The V gene is TRBV5-6, the J gene TRBJ2-3; 13 nucleotides match TRBD2. With V trimmed by 4 bases and J by 5 bases, 4 bases remained unmatched. CDR3 size: 15 residues. Germline-derived CDR1 and CDR2 are SGHDT and YYEEEE. The CDR3 nucleotides are TGTGCCAGCAGCCGGACTAGCGGGAGAGGAGATACGCAGTATTTT. It encodes CASSRTSGRGDTQYF.

There are a few counts of this clonotype. The chain joins TRBV27 to TRBJ1-1; a possible D gene is TRBD1 (6 bases). Germline CDR1 MNHEY, CDR2 SMNVEV (reference sequence). The CDR3 contains 12 residues. Deletions cut 6 bases from V and 6 bases from J, with 11 bases between. The chain's CDR3 is CASSNRAAEAFF. The CDR3 bases are TGTGCCAGCAGCAACAGGGCCGCTGAAGCTTTCTTT.

There are a few counts of this clonotype. V and J are TRBV28 and TRBJ2-5, with D possibly matching TRBD2 (5 bases). This CDR3 region has 17 residues. Germline assignment: CDR1 MDHEN and CDR2 SYDVKM. Trimming cost V 7 bases and J 5 bases, with 26 bases left between them. In DNA form, the CDR3 reads TGTGCCAGCACCTCTTCCGGAGGAGCGGAATCGCGGGAGACCCAGTACTTC. Translating gives CASTSSGGAESRETQYF.

This clonotype was counted at least ten times. This chain uses TRBV7-9 with TRBJ1-4; the D gene is possibly TRBD1 (6 bases). Trimming removed 2 bases at V and 3 bases at J, with 10 bases between. The germline CDR1 and CDR2 sequences are SEHNR and FQNEAQ (reference sequence). This CDR3 has 15 amino acids. CDR3 sequence reads: CASSLLTGSNEKLFF. The CDR3 nucleotides are TGTGCCAGCAGCTTATTAACAGGGTCTAATGAAAAACTGTTTTTT.

There are many counts of this clonotype. The chain recombines TRBV7-6 with TRBJ1-4; 7 bases line up with TRBD1. J lost 4 bases, V lost 5 bases, and 1 base had no gene match. This CDR3 is 13 amino acids long. CDR1 and CDR2 from the germline V gene are SGHVS and FNYEAQ. CDR3 region: CASSRDSNEKLFF. The CDR3 nucleotides read TGTGCCAGCAGCCGGGACAGTAATGAAAAACTGTTTTTT. The whole variable domain, remainder taken from reference TRBV7-6 and TRBJ1-4, is GAGVSQSPRYKVTKRGQDVALRCDPISGHVSLYWYRQALGQGPEFLTYFNYEAQQDKSGLPNDRFSAERPEGSISTLTIQRTEQRDSAMYRCASSRDSNEKLFFGSGTQLSVL.